The rows below give T cell receptor beta chains drawn from one sample of a study of CD8 T cells in Susac syndrome. Each CDR3 protein gets one entry after TCRdb re-called the immunoSEQ multiplex PCR reads with MiXCR. Among hundreds of thousands of distinct CDR3 sequences listed, 90% to 95% were seen once. The sample taken for sequencing was CD4+ T cells from PBMCs. The receptors stem from a human donor with multiple sclerosis. CDR3s include the opening cysteine and the closing phenylalanine or tryptophan. A D gene is named only where the DNA matches it firmly. Expanded clones are given a class, and other clones once, few, many or no size at all.

abundance	j_gene	d_gene	v_gene	CDR3nt	CDR3aa
-	TRBJ2-1	-	TRBV7-2	TGTGCCAGCAGCTTCTTCCCGGCGGGGGAGCAGTTCTTC	CASSFFPAGEQFF
-	TRBJ1-1	-	TRBV11-2	TGTGCCAGCAGCTTAGATCAGACAAGTACTGAAGCTTTCTTT	CASSLDQTSTEAFF
-	TRBJ2-3	TRBD1	TRBV29-1	TGCAGCGTTGCCCAAGGGACAGGGGGAAGCACAGATACGCAGTATTTT	CSVAQGTGGSTDTQYF
-	TRBJ2-7	TRBD1	TRBV6-6	TGTGCCAGCAGCCTAGACAGGGGCGGACACTACGAGCAGTACTTC	CASSLDRGGHYEQYF
once	TRBJ2-3	-	TRBV11-2	TGTGCCAGCAGCCTCCGAGGTGTTAGTGCGACGGATACGCAGTATTTT	CASSLRGVSATDTQYF
-	TRBJ2-1	TRBD2	TRBV11-3	TGTGCCAGCAGCGAACGGGCGGGGGGGAATGAGCAGTTCTTC	CASSERAGGNEQFF
-	TRBJ1-3	TRBD1	TRBV15	TGTGCCACCAGCAGAGGCCCAGGGGGCACTGGAAACACCATATATTTT	CATSRGPGGTGNTIYF
-	TRBJ2-1	TRBD2	TRBV12-3/TRBV12-4	TGTGCCAGCAGTCGGACTAGCGGCTTCGGGAATGAGCAGTTCTTC	CASSRTSGFGNEQFF
-	TRBJ2-3	TRBD2	TRBV24-1	TGTGCCACCAGTGATTCCGGGACTAGCTTTCCAGATACGCAGTATTTT	CATSDSGTSFPDTQYF
-	TRBJ2-4	-	TRBV12-3/TRBV12-4	TGTGCCAGCAGTTTCTTCCTGCCCGACCGAAACATTCAGTACTTC	CASSFFLPDRNIQYF
-	TRBJ2-1	TRBD2	TRBV10-3	TGTGCCATCAGTGAGTCTGTGGGCGGGAGCTCCTACAATGAGCAGTTCTTC	CAISESVGGSSYNEQFF
-	TRBJ2-1	TRBD2	TRBV6-2/TRBV6-3	TGTGCCAGCCAATCCTGGGGGACTAGCGGGTACAATGAGCAGTTCTTC	CASQSWGTSGYNEQFF
-	TRBJ2-7	TRBD2	TRBV7-3	TGTGCCAGCAGCTTCGACCCTAGCGGAGAGCAGTACTTC	CASSFDPSGEQYF
-	TRBJ2-7	-	TRBV6-1	TGTGCCAGCAGTGAAGCGCAGGACTACGAGCAGTACTTC	CASSEAQDYEQYF
-	TRBJ2-6	-	TRBV12-3/TRBV12-4	TGTGCCAGCAGCTTACAGGGTCCCGGGGCCAACGTCCTGACTTTC	CASSLQGPGANVLTF
-	TRBJ2-5	TRBD1	TRBV7-3	TGTGCCAGCAGTCAGACAGGGGGTTTTGAGGAGACCCAGTACTTC	CASSQTGGFEETQYF
-	TRBJ1-1	-	TRBV12-3/TRBV12-4	TGTGCCAGCAGTTCCAATCGGTTGAGTGAAGCTTTCTTT	CASSSNRLSEAFF
-	TRBJ1-1	-	TRBV9	TGTGCCAGCAGCGGGACCGGGACCGATAACACTGAAGCTTTCTTT	CASSGTGTDNTEAFF
-	TRBJ2-6	TRBD1	TRBV6-4	TGTGCCAGCAGTGATCTACAGGGGTCTGGGGCCAACGTCCTGACTTTC	CASSDLQGSGANVLTF
-	TRBJ1-2	-	TRBV30	TGTGCCTGGAGCCGTTTCAGGGGTTTCTATGGCTACACCTTC	CAWSRFRGFYGYTF
-	TRBJ2-1	TRBD2	TRBV20-1	TGCAGTGCTAGAGTTAGCGGGGGATACTACAATGAGCAGTTCTTC	CSARVSGGYYNEQFF
-	TRBJ2-6	-	TRBV20-1	TGCAGTGCTAGAGATGTCACCCTTGGGGCCAACGTCCTGACTTTC	CSARDVTLGANVLTF